The clone carrying this T cell receptor (beta chain) has only one observation. The sample belongs to a study of blood T cell repertoires in COVID-19. Turning to the study itself: From the United States, Italy and Spain came samples of acute and convalescent COVID-19. In each case, the material was cDNA or gDNA derived from T cells, B-cell-depleted T cells, or PBMCs.

Using immunoSEQ multiplex PCR, the repertoire was profiled, and TCRdb retains in-frame clones only, with some absent. This repertoire shows 81,000 or so clones, 70% to 90% found once; its top ten account for approximately 12%. V lost 0 bases to trimming and J lost 3 bases, with 14 bases between them. There are 17 residues in the CDR3. Germline CDR1 MGHRA, CDR2 YSYEKL. This TCR derives from a man in his sixties or seventies with active or convalescent COVID-19. The sequenced sample was peripheral blood. The genes are TRBV4-1 and TRBJ2-2; weak D call: TRBD2 (6 bases). The CDR3 sequence: CASSQDLGGSYTGELFF. The DNA for the CDR3 is TGCGCCAGCAGCCAAGACCTCGGGGGTAGTTACACCGGGGAGCTGTTTTTT.